One sample yielded the 25 T cell receptor beta chains listed below, sequenced in a study of shared clonotypes between healthy human individuals. Produced via immunoSEQ multiplex PCR; TCRdb's table is partial and in-frame only. The profile shows 2 million to 2.5 million clones, 90% to 95% of them singletons. Input material: naive CD4+ T cells from PBMCs. This sample's subset: CD45RA+ positively selected. All receptors derive from a young man in good health. Some clones in this sample may be carry-over from other donors' samples.

The chain couples TRBV9 to TRBJ2-7; a weak D match, TRBD1 (6 bases). Deletions cut 4 bases from V and 3 bases from J, with 17 bases between. The CDR3 length is 15 residues. CDR1 and CDR2 (germline): SGDLS, YYNGEE. CDR3 sequence: CASSPWGQGNYEQYF. The CDR3 DNA reads as TGTGCCAGCAGCCCTTGGGGCCAGGGGAACTACGAGCAGTACTTC.

This chain connects TRBV10-3 to TRBJ1-4; D not resolved. Trimming removed 2 bases at V and 10 bases at J, with 17 bases between. CDR3 size: 15 residues. CDR1 is ENHRY and CDR2 is SYGVKD in the germline V gene. Written as DNA, the CDR3 is TGTGCCATCAGTGAGGCGGGCCTCCCCAAGGGAAAACTGTTTTTT. Translated, it gives CAISEAGLPKGKLFF.

The chain couples TRBV2 to TRBJ2-7; D is possibly TRBD1 (5 bases). V lost 6 bases to trimming and J lost 6 bases, with 12 bases between them. CDR3 length equals 12 residues. The germline V gene encodes CDR1 SNHLY and CDR2 FYNNEI. The CDR3 DNA is TGTGCCAGCAGGAGAACGACAGCCGAGCAGTACTTC. Translating it yields CASRRTTAEQYF.

The V gene is TRBV10-3, the J gene TRBJ1-4; 7 bases fit TRBD1. The CDR3 spans 13 residues. V shed 6 bases, J shed 4 bases, and the junction held 2 bases outside the gene matches. Germline loops: CDR1 ENHRY, CDR2 SYGVKD. The CDR3 nucleotides are TGTGCCATCAGGACAGGGTTTAATGAAAAACTGTTTTTT. Translated: CAIRTGFNEKLFF.

The chain employs TRBV19 and TRBJ2-3; 14 positions agree with TRBD2. J lost 5 bases, V lost 4 bases, and 8 bases had no gene match. This CDR3 region has 17 residues. Germline V gene data show CDR1 as LNHDA and CDR2 as SQIVND (reference sequence). The CDR3 region is CASSNRLAGGPGDTQYF. The DNA of the CDR3 is TGTGCCAGTAGTAACCGACTAGCGGGAGGGCCAGGAGATACGCAGTATTTT.

This clone was seen only once. The V and J genes are TRBV10-3 and TRBJ2-1; TRBD2 aligns across 9 bases. J gave up 4 bases and V 7 bases, and 8 bases lay outside the gene matches. Germline-derived CDR1 and CDR2 are ENHRY and SYGVKD. The CDR3 length is 15 residues. The DNA of the CDR3 is TGTGCCATCAACTCAGCGGGAGGAACTTACAATGAGCAGTTCTTC. It yields the protein CAINSAGGTYNEQFF.

To note about this clone: The sample holds other DNA sequences that translate to the same CDR3. This chain uses TRBV11-2 with TRBJ1-2; the match to TRBD1 covers 8 bases. The V and J ends lost 2 bases and 4 bases, in that order; junction bases with no gene match: 6. The CDR3 is 15 amino acids. The germline CDR1 and CDR2 sequences are SGHAT and FQNNGV. CDR3 sequence (DNA): TGTGCCAGCAGCTTACTAGGGCAGGGGGCCTATGGCTACACCTTC. Translated, it gives CASSLLGQGAYGYTF.

V is TRBV2 and J is TRBJ1-1, with unresolved D. Trimming removed 11 bases from V and 0 bases from J, with 13 bases in between. The CDR3 spans 13 residues. Germline values: CDR1 SNHLY, CDR2 FYNNEI. DNA of the CDR3: TGTGCCGCCCGCGGAGACATGAACACTGAAGCTTTCTTT. Amino acid sequence: CAARGDMNTEAFF. Full variable domain (remainder filled in from reference TRBV2 and TRBJ1-1): EPEVTQTPSHQVTQMGQEVILRCVPISNHLYFYWYRQILGQKVEFLVSFYNNEISEKSEIFDDQFSVERPDGSNFTLKIRSTKLEDSAMYFCAARGDMNTEAFFGQGTRLTVV.

In DNA, the CDR3 is TGTGCCAGCAGCTTAGCCACCACACTAGCGGGAATGGGCACAGATACGCAGTATTTT. It specifies CASSLATTLAGMGTDTQYF. The V call is TRBV7-2, the J call TRBJ2-3, with 10 bases identical to TRBD2. Germline CDR1 reads SGHTA; CDR2 reads FQGNSA. The CDR3 runs 19 residues. The V and J ends lost 0 bases and 1 base, in that order; junction bases with no gene match: 10.

This clone appeared once. Germline and junction disagree at one end, which may indicate a read error. The genes are TRBV5-1 and TRBJ1-2, with 9 positions matching TRBD1. CDR1 is SGHRS, CDR2 YFSETQ, per germline. The CDR3 contains 15 residues. The CDR3 nucleotides are TGCGCCAGCAGGCCGGGACAGGGAAACGTCTATGACTACACCTTC. Amino acid sequence: CASRPGQGNVYDYTF.

The chain uses TRBV28 and TRBJ2-1; D unresolved. V lost 8 bases to trimming and J lost 12 bases, with 17 bases between them. The CDR3 runs to 12 residues. Per germline, CDR1 MDHEN and CDR2 SYDVKM. The DNA for the CDR3 is TGTGCCAGCTCCTCGAGTAGGGTGGGGCAGTTCTTC. As protein: CASSSSRVGQFF.

The V and J genes are TRBV6-5 and TRBJ1-4; TRBD1 aligns across 8 bases. Per germline, CDR1 MNHEY and CDR2 SVGAGI. The CDR3 length is 12 residues. Unmatched junction bases numbered 10, after V lost 8 bases and J lost 14 bases. CDR3 amino acids: CASADTGGRLFF. The CDR3 nucleotides read TGTGCCAGCGCCGATACAGGGGGAAGGCTGTTTTTT.

In DNA, the CDR3 is TGTGCCAGCACCGGGACCCCCGGGCATGAGCAGTTCTTC. It encodes CASTGTPGHEQFF. V usage is TRBV2 and J usage is TRBJ2-1; D is perhaps TRBD1 or TRBD2 (5 bases each). CDR3 length equals 13 residues. CDR1 and CDR2 (germline): SNHLY, FYNNEI. Trimming left V 7 bases short and J 8 bases short, with 15 bases between.

The genes are TRBV7-2 and TRBJ1-5; the D gene is possibly TRBD1 (5 bases). V was cut by 2 bases and J by 6 bases, with 5 bases left in between. The V gene's germline CDR1 is SGHTA and CDR2 FQGNSA. This CDR3 has 12 amino acids. The CDR3 here is CASSLRGQPQHF. In DNA form, the CDR3 reads TGTGCCAGCAGCTTAAGGGGTCAGCCCCAGCATTTT.

The rearrangement uses TRBV14 and TRBJ2-7; D may be TRBD1 (7 bases). This CDR3 spans 16 amino acids. With 4 bases removed from V and 3 bases from J, the gap between germline ends came to 19 bases. Germline CDR1 is SGHDN and CDR2 is FVKESK. CDR3 bases: TGTGCCAGCAGCCGCCGACAGGGAGGTTCCTTCTACGAGCAGTACTTC. As protein: CASSRRQGGSFYEQYF.

The chain carries TRBV7-2 and TRBJ2-6, with 9 bases aligning to TRBD1. Germline loops: CDR1 SGHTA, CDR2 FQGNSA. The CDR3 is 17 residues long. Unmatched junction bases numbered 4, after V lost 1 base and J lost 3 bases. This CDR3 reads CASSLDGTGFGANVLTF. The CDR3 nucleotides read TGTGCCAGCAGCTTAGATGGGACAGGGTTTGGGGCCAACGTCCTGACTTTC.

V is TRBV6-9 and J is TRBJ2-5, with 8 bases that match TRBD2. V lost 0 bases, J lost 3 bases, and 9 bases stayed unmatched. Looked up from germline, CDR1 is MNHGY and CDR2 is SVAAGI. The CDR3 consists of 17 residues. This chain's CDR3 is CASSYSNDSGTKETQYF. CDR3 DNA: TGTGCCAGCAGTTATTCCAACGATAGCGGGACAAAAGAGACCCAGTACTTC.

The chain is built from TRBV11-1 and TRBJ2-4, with D unresolved. V lost 5 bases, J lost 0 bases, and 17 bases lay in between. The CDR3 runs to 17 residues. Germline lookup yields CDR1 SGHAT and CDR2 FQDESV (reference sequence). The CDR3 DNA reads as TGTGCCAGCAGCCAAGCTTCCGACGGCATAGCCAAAAACATTCAGTACTTC. Its translation: CASSQASDGIAKNIQYF.

This rearrangement joins TRBV10-3 to TRBJ2-7, with TRBD2 matching over 8 bases. Unmatched junction bases numbered 8, after V lost 4 bases and J lost 3 bases. CDR3 length equals 15 residues. The germline gives CDR1 ENHRY, CDR2 SYGVKD. The chain's CDR3 is CAISALGGAGYEQYF. Written as DNA, the CDR3 is TGTGCCATCAGTGCCCTCGGGGGGGCCGGCTACGAGCAGTACTTC.

The chain uses TRBV5-1 and TRBJ2-7; tentatively, D is TRBD2 (6 bases). The CDR3 is 17 residues long. Germline CDR1 and CDR2: SGHRS and YFSETQ. V was shortened by 4 bases and J by 2 bases, with 22 bases between the two germline ends. The CDR3: CASSTERPGRRTYEQYF. The CDR3 DNA sequence: TGCGCCAGCAGCACGGAGCGCCCAGGGAGGCGGACCTACGAGCAGTACTTC.

The rearrangement links TRBV7-3 to TRBJ2-2; D might be TRBD1 (6 bases). Trimming removed 5 bases at V and 0 bases at J, with 13 bases between. Germline V gene lookup returns CDR1 SGHTA and CDR2 FQGTGA. This CDR3 spans 16 amino acids. The CDR3 here is CASSLGAAANTGELFF. The CDR3 nucleotides read TGTGCCAGCAGCCTGGGGGCAGCGGCGAACACCGGGGAGCTGTTTTTT.

About this clone itself: This sample also contains other DNA sequences that code for the same CDR3. This sequence joins TRBV5-1 and TRBJ2-1; D not resolved. The germline V gene has CDR1 SGHRS and CDR2 YFSETQ. This CDR3 is 14 amino acids long. With 0 bases removed from V and 3 bases from J, the gap between germline ends came to 7 bases. Here the CDR3 reads CASSLGADYNEQFF. CDR3 nucleotide sequence: TGCGCCAGCAGCTTGGGGGCAGACTACAATGAGCAGTTCTTC.

This chain joins TRBV25-1 and TRBJ2-7; TRBD1 aligns across 7 bases. V lost 4 bases to trimming and J lost 1 base; unmatched junction nucleotides: 7. Germline lookup yields CDR1 MGHDK and CDR2 SYGVNS. The CDR3 is 15 residues long. For the CDR3, the DNA is TGTGCCAGCAGTGGGCTAGGGACAGTTTCCTACGAGCAGTACTTC. Its protein product is CASSGLGTVSYEQYF.

A word on this clone: The same CDR3 also results from other DNA sequences found in this sample. The CDR3 spells CASSLGQGDGYTF. The CDR3, as DNA: TGTGCCAGCAGTTTAGGGCAGGGCGATGGCTACACCTTC. The rearrangement uses TRBV28 and TRBJ1-2; tentatively, D is TRBD1 (5 bases). The CDR3 length is 13 residues. The germline CDR1 and CDR2 sequences are MDHEN and SYDVKM. V was pared by 2 bases and J by 6 bases, with 10 bases between.

To note about this clone: Additional DNA sequences in this sample encode the identical CDR3. The J gene is TRBJ2-7, the V gene TRBV5-1; 9 positions agree with TRBD1. There are 15 residues in the CDR3. Unmatched junction bases numbered 4, after V lost 0 bases and J lost 3 bases. CDR1 SGHRS and CDR2 YFSETQ come from the germline V gene. CDR3 in DNA: TGCGCCAGCAGCTTGGCCCCGGGACAGGGCTACGAGCAGTACTTC. It encodes CASSLAPGQGYEQYF. The variable domain in full, with the rest retrieved from reference TRBV5-1 and TRBJ2-7, is KAGVTQTPRYLIKTRGQQVTLSCSPISGHRSVSWYQQTPGQGLQFLFEYFSETQRNKGNFPGRFSGRQFSNSRSEMNVSTLELGDSALYLCASSLAPGQGYEQYFGPGTRLTVT.